This paragraph covers one T cell receptor beta chain sequence. V dropped 5 bases and J dropped 0; count of bases not matched to a gene: 3. CDR3 length: 15 amino acids. Germline V gene lookup returns CDR1 SEHNR and CDR2 FQNEAQ (reference sequence). This record belongs to a study of cytomegalovirus exposure and HLA in healthy donors. With 60 Vbeta and 13 Jbeta primers, the PCR was carried out. Measured with immunoSEQ multiplex PCR; TCRdb has only the in-frame clones, and not every one. The sample contains around 61,000 clones, about 89% of which appear only once. The chain has TRBV7-9 and TRBJ2-1; 8 bases fit TRBD2. Input material: PBMCs. This receptor was identified in a man aged 30-40 years in good health and CMV-seropositive. The CDR3 nucleotides read TGTGCCAGCAGCCCCGGGGGGGGCTCCTACAATGAGCAGTTCTTC. This encodes CASSPGGGSYNEQFF.